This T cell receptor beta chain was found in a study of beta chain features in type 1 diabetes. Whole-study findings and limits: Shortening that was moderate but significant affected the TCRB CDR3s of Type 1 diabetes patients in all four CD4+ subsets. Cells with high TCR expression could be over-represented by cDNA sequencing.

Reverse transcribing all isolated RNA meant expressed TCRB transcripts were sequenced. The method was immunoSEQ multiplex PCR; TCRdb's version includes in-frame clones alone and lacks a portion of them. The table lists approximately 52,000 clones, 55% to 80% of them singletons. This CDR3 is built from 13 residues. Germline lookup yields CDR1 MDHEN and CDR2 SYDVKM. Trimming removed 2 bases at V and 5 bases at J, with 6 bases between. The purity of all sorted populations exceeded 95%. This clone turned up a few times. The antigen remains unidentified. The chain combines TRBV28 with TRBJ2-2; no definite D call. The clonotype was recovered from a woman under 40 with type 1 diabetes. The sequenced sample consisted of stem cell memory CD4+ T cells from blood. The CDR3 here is CASSLDGTGELFF. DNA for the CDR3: TGTGCCAGCAGTTTAGACGGGACCGGGGAGCTGTTTTTT.